The 11 T cell receptor beta chains listed next were all sequenced from one sample in a study of cytomegalovirus exposure and HLA in healthy donors. PCR involved 60 Vbeta and 13 Jbeta primers. Assay used: immunoSEQ multiplex PCR; TCRdb lists only in-frame clones, some missing. This sample has about 250,000 clones, with around 90% found just once. What was sequenced was PBMCs. The origin of the receptors is a girl aged 2 to 10 in good health and CMV-seronegative.

For this clone: Germline and junction disagree at one end, which may indicate a read error. This chain connects TRBV5-4 to TRBJ2-5; 9 positions agree with TRBD1. The CDR3 sequence is 13 residues long. Germline CDR1 is SGHNT and CDR2 is YYREEE (reference sequence). CDR3 sequence reads: CASSRDRAFKDDF. The CDR3 coding sequence is TGTGCCAGCAGCAGGGACAGGGCGTTTAAAGACGACTTC.

The chain recombines TRBV29-1 with TRBJ1-1; 8 nucleotides agree with TRBD1. This CDR3 has 13 residues. Germline V lookup: CDR1 SQVTM, CDR2 ANQGSEA. With 5 bases clipped from V and 1 base from J, the junction kept 3 bases outside the gene matches. As DNA, the CDR3 is TGCAGCGTTTCACAGGGGGGGAACACTGAAGCTTTCTTT. It encodes CSVSQGGNTEAFF. The full variable domain, its missing parts supplied by reference TRBV29-1 and TRBJ1-1, is SAVISQKPSRDICQRGTSLTIQCQVDSQVTMMFWYRQQPGQSLTLIATANQGSEATYESGFVIDKFPISRPNLTFSTLTVSNMSPEDSSIYLCSVSQGGNTEAFFGQGTRLTVV.

The rearrangement uses TRBV7-2 and TRBJ2-2; possible D gene TRBD1, 6 bases. V was clipped by 5 bases and J by 3 bases, with 13 bases between them. Germline V gives CDR1 SGHTA, CDR2 FQGNSA. The length of the CDR3 is 15 residues. As DNA, the CDR3 is TGTGCCAGCAGCGTCCAGGACAGATACACCGGGGAGCTGTTTTTT. Residues: CASSVQDRYTGELFF.

The chain joins TRBV27 to TRBJ1-5; D might be TRBD1 (6 bases). Germline assignment: CDR1 MNHEY and CDR2 SMNVEV (reference sequence). V was cut by 0 bases and J by 10 bases, with 16 bases left in between. This CDR3 has 15 residues. CDR3 residues: CASSLSDSAQFPQHF. The CDR3 nucleotides are TGTGCCAGCAGTTTATCGGACAGCGCCCAATTTCCCCAGCATTTT.

The chain combines TRBV7-9 with TRBJ2-3, with TRBD1 as a possible D gene (5 bases). Germline lookup yields CDR1 SEHNR and CDR2 FQNEAQ (reference sequence). CDR3 length: 12 amino acids. V was shortened by 4 bases and J by 8 bases, with 10 bases between the two germline ends. The CDR3 sequence is CASSYEGVTQYF. Here the CDR3 DNA reads TGTGCCAGCAGCTACGAAGGGGTTACGCAGTATTTT.

The chain carries TRBV11-2 and TRBJ2-6; 7 bases are shared with TRBD1. The V segment lost 6 bases and the J segment 2 bases; nucleotides outside the gene matches: 1. Germline-derived CDR1 and CDR2 are SGHAT and FQNNGV. The length of the CDR3 is 14 residues. The CDR3 bases are TGTGCCAGCAGGACAGGGCCTGGGGCCAACGTCCTGACTTTC. Protein product: CASRTGPGANVLTF.

The rearrangement joins TRBV27 to TRBJ2-3; D perhaps matches TRBD2 (6 bases). Trimming cost V 3 bases and J 0 bases, with 16 bases left between them. This CDR3 spans 17 amino acids. Germline V CDR1 and CDR2: MNHEY, SMNVEV (reference sequence). The CDR3 region is CASSFRLLAASTDTQYF. DNA for the CDR3: TGTGCCAGCAGTTTTCGCCTTTTAGCGGCTAGCACAGATACGCAGTATTTT.

The chain employs TRBV29-1 and TRBJ1-1, with 9 bases lining up with TRBD1. V lost 7 bases and J lost 2; bases outside the gene matches: 5. Germline V lookup: CDR1 SQVTM, CDR2 ANQGSEA. This CDR3 spans 13 amino acids. The CDR3 loop reads CSAEGQGNTEAFF. As DNA, the CDR3 is TGCAGCGCCGAGGGACAGGGAAACACTGAAGCTTTCTTT.

V and J are TRBV28 and TRBJ2-5, with unresolved D. Germline lookup yields CDR1 MDHEN and CDR2 SYDVKM. This CDR3 has 15 residues. V was trimmed by 6 bases and J by 0 bases, leaving 14 bases between them. The CDR3 region has the DNA TGTGCCAGCAGCCTAACGATAGAGTACCAAGAGACCCAGTACTTC. This translates into CASSLTIEYQETQYF.

A note on this clone: Within the sample, other DNA sequences also encode this same CDR3. The chain links TRBV29-1 to TRBJ2-1; 8 bases map to TRBD2. Germline values: CDR1 SQVTM, CDR2 ANQGSEA. There are 15 residues in the CDR3. V lost 0 bases, J lost 2 bases, and 3 bases stayed unmatched. CDR3 nucleotides: TGCAGCGTTGAAGAGATTAGCGGGGCCTACAATGAGCAGTTCTTC. Residues: CSVEEISGAYNEQFF.

The rearrangement joins TRBV9 to TRBJ2-7; 8 bases agree with TRBD2. This CDR3 contains 14 residues. Per the germline V gene, CDR1 is SGDLS and CDR2 is YYNGEE. The ends lost 4 bases at V and 5 bases at J; junction bases unmatched: 8. CDR3 nucleotide sequence: TGTGCCAGCAGCCCCAGCGGGAGTACTAACGAGCAGTACTTC. As protein: CASSPSGSTNEQYF.